This entry is about one TCR beta chain. Its antigen is not identified. This CDR3 is 15 amino acids long. The germline CDR1 and CDR2 sequences are LGHNA and YSLEER. V lost 0 bases to trimming and J lost 5 bases, with 13 bases between them. The data are from a study of CD8+ T cells in alopecia areata. In each case, RNA was isolated and then reverse transcribed into cDNA as the sequencing template. Assay used: immunoSEQ multiplex PCR; TCRdb lists only in-frame clones, some missing. Of some 220,000 clones listed, 50% to 70% are singletons. Treatment reported: oral pan-JAK inhibitor, 5-10 mg twice daily. Study findings and constraints: Patients shared TCRs less clearly than mice did, possibly for HLA-related reasons.

Here the sequenced sample was CD4+ T cells sorted from blood, taken at week 4, from a patient treated with tofacitinib. The chain links TRBV4-3 to TRBJ1-1, with D unresolved. This sequence originates from a human donor with alopecia areata. CDR3 sequence (DNA): TGCGCCAGCAGCCAAGAAGTAGCTATGGGGACTGAAGCTTTCTTT. This translates into CASSQEVAMGTEAFF.